Listed below are T cell receptor beta chains from one sample, sequenced in a study of shared T cell receptors in the human thymus. Profiling relied on immunoSEQ multiplex PCR, and the TCRdb table lists in-frame clones only, not all of them. The top ten hold 0.0094% of the sample, which has hundreds of thousands of clones, 87% seen once. This sample also belongs to another study, concerning human thymus T cells.

The source material was thymocytes. These receptor sequences come from a boy under three years old with a congenital heart defect. CDR3s include the opening cysteine and the closing phenylalanine or tryptophan. Fields, in order: clone size, J gene, V gene, D gene, CDR3 DNA, CDR3 protein. The D gene is left open where the match is weak. Size values are once, few and many counts, or a class for expanded clones, and some rows have none.

. | TRBJ2-1 | TRBV5-1 | TRBD2 | TGCGCCAGCAGCGGATGGACGGGACTAGCGGAGCTCAATGAGCAGTTCTTC | CASSGWTGLAELNEQFF
. | TRBJ1-6 | TRBV11-2 | . | TGTGCCAGCATCCTAGGGGCAGGGGACTATAATTCACCCCTCCACTTT | CASILGAGDYNSPLHF
. | TRBJ2-6 | TRBV4-1 | . | TGCGCCAGCAGCCAAGGGGGAAAGGGGGACTCTGGGGCCAACGTCCTGACTTTC | CASSQGGKGDSGANVLTF
. | TRBJ2-6 | TRBV14 | . | TGTGCCAGCAGCCAAGAAGGGGGCAGGGGGGACTCTGGGGCCAACGTCCTGACTTTC | CASSQEGGRGDSGANVLTF
. | TRBJ2-7 | TRBV4-2 | . | TGTGCCAGCAGCCAAGACAGGTCTTACGAGCAGTACTTC | CASSQDRSYEQYF
few | TRBJ2-5 | TRBV5-1 | TRBD2 | TGCGCCAGCAGCCCCAGGACTAGCGGGGGCCGGGAGGAGACCCAGTACTTC | CASSPRTSGGREETQYF
. | TRBJ2-7 | TRBV18 | . | TGTGCCAGCTCACCAGGGTCCGGTTTTGGGGCTATCTACGAGCAGTACTTC | CASSPGSGFGAIYEQYF
few | TRBJ2-2 | TRBV19 | . | TGTGCTTCAGGGGGGCAGGGGACCACCGGGGAGCTGTTTTTT | CASGGQGTTGELFF
. | TRBJ2-3 | TRBV25-1 | . | TGTGCCAGCAGTGACGGGTCAGATACGCAGTATTTT | CASSDGSDTQYF
. | TRBJ1-3 | TRBV19 | . | TGTGCCAGTCCCGGACACACTGGAAACACCATATATTTT | CASPGHTGNTIYF
once | TRBJ1-1 | TRBV28 | TRBD1 | TGTGCCAGCAAACCGGACAGGTTAAACACTGAAGCTTTCTTT | CASKPDRLNTEAFF
. | TRBJ1-3 | TRBV5-1 | . | TGCGCCAGCAGCTTAGGCTTTCTTGGCGGTGGAAACACCATATATTTT | CASSLGFLGGGNTIYF
. | TRBJ1-4 | TRBV11-2 | . | TGTGCCAGCAGCGTAAAGCGGGCAGGGCCTAATGAAAAACTGTTTTTT | CASSVKRAGPNEKLFF
. | TRBJ1-3 | TRBV9 | . | TGTGCCAGCAGCGGGGACATCAAGAGCTCTGGAAACACCATATATTTT | CASSGDIKSSGNTIYF
once | TRBJ2-1 | TRBV20-1 | . | TGCAGTGCTTTTCAGGACAATGAGCAGTTCTTC | CSAFQDNEQFF
. | TRBJ1-5 | TRBV18 | TRBD1 | TGTGCCAGCTCACCTGGGACAGCTTACAATCAGCCCCAGCATTTT | CASSPGTAYNQPQHF
. | TRBJ1-1 | TRBV5-1 | TRBD1 | TGCGCCAGCAGCTTCGACAGGGATGGGGTGAACACTGAAGCTTTCTTT | CASSFDRDGVNTEAFF
few | TRBJ1-4 | TRBV15 | TRBD1 | TGTGCCACCAGCGAAACGGACAGGGATGAAAAACTGTTTTTT | CATSETDRDEKLFF
. | TRBJ2-7 | TRBV6-5 | TRBD1 | TGTGCCAGCAGTTATCGAGGGGGCATTGCCTACGAGCAGTACTTC | CASSYRGGIAYEQYF
few | TRBJ2-7 | TRBV25-1 | TRBD2 | TGTGCCACCCTCTCCGTGGAGCGGGGGGGCTCCTACGAGCAGTACTTC | CATLSVERGGSYEQYF
. | TRBJ2-5 | TRBV27 | TRBD2 | TGTGCCAGCAGTTTTGGTGAGAGCGGGAGGGCCCCAGAGACCCAGTACTTC | CASSFGESGRAPETQYF
. | TRBJ2-1 | TRBV14 | TRBD2 | TGTGCCAGCAGCTCAAAGTGGCGGGAGGGATACAATGAGCAGTTCTTC | CASSSKWREGYNEQFF
few | TRBJ2-7 | TRBV13 | TRBD1 | TGTGCCAGCAGCTTAAATCGGGACAGGGAACACGAGCAGTACTTC | CASSLNRDREHEQYF
. | TRBJ1-5 | TRBV6-8 | TRBD1 | TGTGCCAGCAGACCCCGAAGAAAGTGGACAGGGGATAGCAATCAGCCCCAGCATTTT | CASRPRRKWTGDSNQPQHF
. | TRBJ2-3 | TRBV4-3 | TRBD2 | TGCGCCAGCAGCCAAGATCAAAGGGGTAGCGGGGTCTCCACAGATACGCAGTATTTT | CASSQDQRGSGVSTDTQYF
. | TRBJ2-3 | TRBV5-1 | TRBD2 | TGCGCCAGCAGCTACCTCGGGACTAGCGACCGCACAGATACGCAGTATTTT | CASSYLGTSDRTDTQYF
. | TRBJ2-7 | TRBV5-4 | TRBD2 | TGTGCCAGCAGCTTGGTAGCTAGCGGATTCTACGAGCAGTACTTC | CASSLVASGFYEQYF
. | TRBJ1-4 | TRBV4-3 | TRBD1 | TGCGCCAGCAGCCCGGACAGGTTGGATGAAAAACTGTTTTTT | CASSPDRLDEKLFF
. | TRBJ1-5 | TRBV6-5 | . | TGTGCCAGCAGTATAGACAGCGCCGATCAGCCCCAGCATTTT | CASSIDSADQPQHF
. | TRBJ2-6 | TRBV19 | . | TGTGCCTCATCTGGGGCCAACGTCCTGACTTTC | CASSGANVLTF
. | TRBJ2-1 | TRBV5-1 | TRBD1 | TGCGCCAGCAGCTTAAGGACAGGGGGGCTAGGGACTGATGAGCAGTTCTTC | CASSLRTGGLGTDEQFF
. | TRBJ2-6 | TRBV13 | TRBD1 | TGTGCCAGCAGCCCAACTGCCTCAGGGACAGGGCATGCTGGGGCCAACGTCCTGACTTTC | CASSPTASGTGHAGANVLTF
. | TRBJ2-7 | TRBV27 | . | TGTGCCAGCAGGCCCGCATCTTCGACAGCTTTCTACGAGCAGTACTTC | CASRPASSTAFYEQYF
. | TRBJ1-2 | TRBV5-6 | . | TGTGCCAGCAGCTTTCCCCCCACCCAATCGTCGGGGTTCTATGGCTACACCTTC | CASSFPPTQSSGFYGYTF
once | TRBJ2-1 | TRBV7-6 | TRBD2 | TGTGCCAGCAGCTTGGCGACTAGCGGAGACCACAATGAGCAGTTCTTC | CASSLATSGDHNEQFF
. | TRBJ2-4 | TRBV4-2 | TRBD1 | TGTGCCAGCAGCCAAGAAACCCCCGGGACAGGGGCCAAAAACATTCAGTACTTC | CASSQETPGTGAKNIQYF